Reported below is one T cell receptor beta chain. The antigen remains undetermined. The junction and the germline gene differ at one end; a read error may be behind it. These data belong to a study of CD8 T cells in Susac syndrome. General study points: The study admitted that it had a relatively small number of individuals in its TCR sequencing and HLA analysis.

Germline CDR1 is LGHNT and CDR2 is FRNRAP. This CDR3 is built from 13 residues. Random hexamers were used to reverse transcribe the RNA input (roughly 0.5 to 1 ug). The authors amplified TCR beta CDR3 across 54 Vbeta and 13 Jbeta using immunoSEQ multiplex PCR. One entry per CDR3 protein, called by TCRdb with MiXCR from the immunoSEQ multiplex PCR reads. The sample records around 80,000 distinct CDR3 sequences, around 93% being singletons. Sample: CD8+ T cells from PBMCs. The source is a human donor with Susac syndrome. This chain joins TRBV12-5 and TRBJ1-1; D is ambiguous. In DNA form, the CDR3 reads TGTGCTAGTGGTTTGGTACCAGGCACTGAAGTTTTCTTT. This encodes CASGLVPGTEVFF.